This TCR beta chain was observed in a study of shared clonotypes between healthy human individuals. The germline V gene has CDR1 SGHRS and CDR2 YFSETQ. The CDR3 is made up of 15 amino acids. V lost 1 base and J lost 6, with 16 bases in between. The study drew all its donors from Caucasian adults living in Nashville, Tennessee. TCRdb keeps only in-frame clones here, not all; method: immunoSEQ multiplex PCR. This sample yields under 350,000 clones, of which about nine tenths are seen a single time; around 15% belongs to the top ten. Sequencing used memory CD8+ T cells sorted from blood. As to subset: CD45RO+ cells pooled with CCR7-negative TemRA cells. The chain links TRBV5-1 to TRBJ1-2; the D gene is possibly TRBD1 (5 bases). The sequence was collected from a young man in good health. The CDR3 here is CASSLSLGRVHGYTF. The CDR3 nucleotides read TGCGCCAGCAGCTTGTCTCTAGGCAGGGTCCATGGCTACACCTTC.